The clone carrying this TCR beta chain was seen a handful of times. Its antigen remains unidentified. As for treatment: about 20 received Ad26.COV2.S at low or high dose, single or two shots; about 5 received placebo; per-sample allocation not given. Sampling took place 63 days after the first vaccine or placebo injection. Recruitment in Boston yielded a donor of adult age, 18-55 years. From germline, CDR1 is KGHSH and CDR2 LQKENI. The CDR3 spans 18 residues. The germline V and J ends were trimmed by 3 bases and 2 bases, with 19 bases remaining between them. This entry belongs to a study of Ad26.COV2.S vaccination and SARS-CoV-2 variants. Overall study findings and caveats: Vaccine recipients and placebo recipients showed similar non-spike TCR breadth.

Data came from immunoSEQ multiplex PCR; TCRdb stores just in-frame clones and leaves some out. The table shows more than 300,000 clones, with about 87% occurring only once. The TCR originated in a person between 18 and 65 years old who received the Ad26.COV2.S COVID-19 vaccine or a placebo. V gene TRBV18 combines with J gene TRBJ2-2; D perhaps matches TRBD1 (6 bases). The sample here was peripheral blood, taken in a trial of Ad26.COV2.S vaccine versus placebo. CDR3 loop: CASSPWYPGTLNTGELFF. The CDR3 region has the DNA TGTGCCAGCTCACCTTGGTATCCAGGGACACTTAACACCGGGGAGCTGTTTTTT.